This T cell receptor beta chain derives from a study of blood T cell repertoires in COVID-19. Germline V gene lookup returns CDR1 MNHNY and CDR2 SVGAGI (reference sequence). Trimming cost V 2 bases and J 3 bases; bases outside gene matches: 6. This CDR3 has 16 residues. The assay was immunoSEQ multiplex PCR, and TCRdb's table has in-frame clones only and misses some. The data show under 250,000 clones, 80% to 90% seen once. Cohort allocation depended upon clinical history that participants reported. The sequenced material came from PBMCs or T cells enriched from blood (not recorded which). The TCR was taken from a man in his forties who had recovered from COVID-19. The chain combines TRBV6-6 with TRBJ2-5; 10 positions agree with TRBD1. The CDR3, as DNA: TGTGCCAGCAGTTACACCTCAGGGACAGGGGAAGAGACCCAGTACTTC. Translated, it gives CASSYTSGTGEETQYF.